The clone carrying this TCR beta chain was seen a handful of times. Its specificity is not known. The Oncomine TCR Beta short-read assay was applied to DNA of cultured CD4+ T cells. TCRdb recomputed calls from the PCR reads with MiXCR, one row per CDR3 protein. This sample has fewer than 7,000 distinct CDR3 sequences, with roughly two thirds found just once. The treatment here: roughly 10-day PBMC culture with coronavirus spike peptide pools or control peptides (ViraFEST assay). Using peptide pools, antigen-specific T cells were expanded in ViraFEST before TCRs were sequenced. This entry is derived from a study of vaccination and CD4 T cells after COVID-19. Study overall: By nasal swab PCR, the convalescent patients were SARS-CoV-2 positive, with ten or so mild cases and one severe. A median of about 100 days (range 35 to 161) separated diagnosis from post-COVID sampling.

The germline gives CDR1 DFQATT, CDR2 SNEGSKA (reference sequence). The CDR3 length is 19 residues. Germline trimming cut 4 bases from V and 0 bases from J; bases unmatched to any gene: 9. The TCR sequence derives from a human donor who had recovered from COVID-19. The sample consisted of CD4+ T cells from blood, cultured in vitro. V is TRBV20-1 and J is TRBJ2-1, with 16 bases fitting TRBD2. CDR3 sequence reads: CSAIHWGTSGRGSYNEQFF. The CDR3 DNA is TGCAGTGCTATTCATTGGGGGACTAGCGGGAGGGGCTCCTACAATGAGCAGTTCTTC.